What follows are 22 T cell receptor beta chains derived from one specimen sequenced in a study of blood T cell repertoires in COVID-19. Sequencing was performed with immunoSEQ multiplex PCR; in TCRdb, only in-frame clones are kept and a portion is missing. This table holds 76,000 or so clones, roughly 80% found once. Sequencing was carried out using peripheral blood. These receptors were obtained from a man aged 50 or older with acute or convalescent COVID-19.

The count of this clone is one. DNA for the CDR3: TGTGCCAGCAGTGCACAGGGAGATACGCAGTATTTT. This sequence encodes CASSAQGDTQYF. This chain links TRBV2 with TRBJ2-3, with D tentatively TRBD1 (6 bases). Germline CDR1 is SNHLY and CDR2 is FYNNEI. V was cut by 4 bases and J by 5 bases, with 7 bases left in between. The CDR3 extends over 12 amino acids.

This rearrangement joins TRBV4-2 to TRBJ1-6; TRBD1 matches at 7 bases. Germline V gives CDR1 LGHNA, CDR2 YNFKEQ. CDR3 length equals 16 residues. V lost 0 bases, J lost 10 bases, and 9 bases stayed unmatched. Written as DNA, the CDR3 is TGTGCCAGCAGCCAAGAGTTAGCGACAGGGACATCACCCCTCCACTTT. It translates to CASSQELATGTSPLHF.

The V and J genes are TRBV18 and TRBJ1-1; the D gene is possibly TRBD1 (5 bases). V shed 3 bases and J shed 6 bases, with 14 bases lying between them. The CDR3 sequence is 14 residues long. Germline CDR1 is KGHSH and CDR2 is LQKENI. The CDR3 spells CASSPVRSGSEAFF. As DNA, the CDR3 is TGTGCCAGCTCACCGGTCCGTTCAGGGTCTGAAGCTTTCTTT.

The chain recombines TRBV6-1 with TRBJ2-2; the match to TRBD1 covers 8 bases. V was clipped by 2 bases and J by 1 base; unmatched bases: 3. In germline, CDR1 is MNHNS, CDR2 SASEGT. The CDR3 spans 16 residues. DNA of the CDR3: TGTGCCAGCAGTGAACAGGGGGCTTGGAACACCGGGGAGCTGTTTTTT. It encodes CASSEQGAWNTGELFF.

The CDR3 sequence is CASSTNDRGYYGYTF. CDR3 nucleotides: TGTGCCAGTAGCACTAACGACAGGGGCTACTATGGCTACACCTTC. V is TRBV19 and J is TRBJ1-2; 8 bases fit TRBD1. CDR3 length: 15 residues. After removal of 6 bases from V and 3 bases from J, the junction contained 9 bases not matched to a gene. Germline V gene sequence: CDR1 LNHDA, CDR2 SQIVND (reference sequence).

CDR3 residues: CASSLENRGETQYF. CDR3 DNA sequence: TGTGCCAGCAGCTTGGAAAACAGGGGGGAGACCCAGTACTTC. The chain joins TRBV5-4 to TRBJ2-5; the match to TRBD1 covers 8 bases. The CDR3 loop spans 14 amino acids. V lost 0 bases to trimming and J lost 5 bases; unmatched junction nucleotides: 3. Germline-derived CDR1 and CDR2 are SGHNT and YYREEE (reference sequence). Full variable domain (outside the CDR3, taken from reference TRBV5-4 and TRBJ2-5): ETGVTQSPTHLIKTRGQQVTLRCSSQSGHNTVSWYQQALGQGPQFIFQYYREEENGRGNFPPRFSGLQFPNYSSELNVNALELDDSALYLCASSLENRGETQYFGPGTRLLVL.

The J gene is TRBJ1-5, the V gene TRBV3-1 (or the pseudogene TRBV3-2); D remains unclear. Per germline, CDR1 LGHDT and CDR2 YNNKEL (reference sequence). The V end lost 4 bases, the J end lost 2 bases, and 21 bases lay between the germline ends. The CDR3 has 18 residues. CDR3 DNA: TGTGCCAGCAGCCGGGCGGGCCCACCCGGTGGGGGCAATCAGCCCCAGCATTTT. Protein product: CASSRAGPPGGGNQPQHF.

CDR3 sequence (DNA): TGTGCCAGCAGCTTATCATGGAACACTGAAGCTTTCTTT. Translation: CASSLSWNTEAFF. The V and J genes are TRBV13 and TRBJ1-1; D is uncertain. The germline gives CDR1 PRHDT, CDR2 FYEKMQ (reference sequence). V shed 2 bases and J shed 1 base, with 5 bases lying between them. This CDR3 region has 13 residues.

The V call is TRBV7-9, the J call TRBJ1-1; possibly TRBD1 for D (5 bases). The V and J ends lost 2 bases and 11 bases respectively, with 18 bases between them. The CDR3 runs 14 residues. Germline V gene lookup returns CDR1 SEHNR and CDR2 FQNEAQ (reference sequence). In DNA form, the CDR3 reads TGTGCCAGCAGCTTAAGTTCAGGCTTACCAGGGGCTTTCTTT. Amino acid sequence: CASSLSSGLPGAFF.

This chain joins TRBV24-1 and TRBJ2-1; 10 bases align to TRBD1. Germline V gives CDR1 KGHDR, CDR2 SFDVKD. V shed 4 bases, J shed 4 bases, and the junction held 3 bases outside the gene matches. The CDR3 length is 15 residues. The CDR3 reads CATSDRTGGYNEQFF. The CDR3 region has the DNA TGTGCCACCAGTGACAGGACAGGGGGATACAATGAGCAGTTCTTC.

DNA of the CDR3: TGTGCCAGCAGTTCAGCGGGGGGGCTTTTCTTC. Translated, it gives CASSSAGGLFF. V and J are TRBV6-5 and TRBJ2-1; 10 bases match TRBD2. The V gene end was trimmed by 4 bases and the J gene end by 16 bases; junction bases not matched to a gene: 4. Germline assignment: CDR1 MNHEY and CDR2 SVGAGI. The CDR3 is 11 amino acids.

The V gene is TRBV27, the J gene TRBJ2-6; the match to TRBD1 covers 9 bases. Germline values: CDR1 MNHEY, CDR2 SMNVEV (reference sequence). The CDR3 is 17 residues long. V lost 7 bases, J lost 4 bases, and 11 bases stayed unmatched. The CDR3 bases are TGTGCCAGCATGAAACAGGGGGCCCTGGGAGGGGCCAACGTCCTGACTTTC. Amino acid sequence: CASMKQGALGGANVLTF.

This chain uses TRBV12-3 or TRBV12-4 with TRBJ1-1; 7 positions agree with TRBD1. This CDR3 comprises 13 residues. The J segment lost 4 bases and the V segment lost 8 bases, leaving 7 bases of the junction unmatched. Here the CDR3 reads CASEQGVTTEAFF. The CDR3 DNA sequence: TGTGCCAGCGAGCAGGGGGTTACCACTGAAGCTTTCTTT.

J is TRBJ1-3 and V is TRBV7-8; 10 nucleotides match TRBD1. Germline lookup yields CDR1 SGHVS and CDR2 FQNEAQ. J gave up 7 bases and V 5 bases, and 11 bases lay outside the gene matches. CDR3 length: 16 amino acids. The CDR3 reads CASSHTGQGLRNTIYF. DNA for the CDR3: TGTGCCAGCAGCCACACGGGACAGGGGTTGAGGAACACCATATATTTT.

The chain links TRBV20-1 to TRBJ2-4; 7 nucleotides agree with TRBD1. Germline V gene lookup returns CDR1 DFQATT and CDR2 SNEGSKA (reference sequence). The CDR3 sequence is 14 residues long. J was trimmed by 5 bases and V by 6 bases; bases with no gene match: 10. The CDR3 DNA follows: TGCAGTGCAAGTCCGACAGGGAACCAAAACATTCAGTACTTC. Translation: CSASPTGNQNIQYF.

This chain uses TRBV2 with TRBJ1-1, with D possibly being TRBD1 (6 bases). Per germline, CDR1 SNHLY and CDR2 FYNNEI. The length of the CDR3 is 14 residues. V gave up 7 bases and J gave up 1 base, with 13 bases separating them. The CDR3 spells CASIGQPRNTEAFF. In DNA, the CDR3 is TGTGCCAGCATAGGACAGCCCCGGAACACTGAAGCTTTCTTT. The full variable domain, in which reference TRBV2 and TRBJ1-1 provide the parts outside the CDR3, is EPEVTQTPSHQVTQMGQEVILRCVPISNHLYFYWYRQILGQKVEFLVSFYNNEISEKSEIFDDQFSVERPDGSNFTLKIRSTKLEDSAMYFCASIGQPRNTEAFFGQGTRLTVV.

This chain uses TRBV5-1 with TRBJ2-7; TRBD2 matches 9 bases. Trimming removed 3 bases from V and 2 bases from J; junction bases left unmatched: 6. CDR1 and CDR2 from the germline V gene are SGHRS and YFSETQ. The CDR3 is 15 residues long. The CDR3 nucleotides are TGCGCCAGCAGCTCCAATAGCGGGAGCCCCTACGAGCAGTACTTC. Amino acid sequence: CASSSNSGSPYEQYF.

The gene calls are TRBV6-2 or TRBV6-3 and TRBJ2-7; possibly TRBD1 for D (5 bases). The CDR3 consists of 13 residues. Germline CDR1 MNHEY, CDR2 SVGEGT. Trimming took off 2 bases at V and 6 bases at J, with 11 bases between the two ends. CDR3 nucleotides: TGTGCCAGCAGTTACGCGACAGTACCCGAGCAGTACTTC. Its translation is CASSYATVPEQYF.

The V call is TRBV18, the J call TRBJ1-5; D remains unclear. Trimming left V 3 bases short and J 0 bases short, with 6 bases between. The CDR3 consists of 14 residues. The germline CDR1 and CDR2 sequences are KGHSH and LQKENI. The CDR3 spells CASSPNYSNQPQHF. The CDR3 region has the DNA TGTGCCAGCTCACCCAACTATAGCAATCAGCCCCAGCATTTT.

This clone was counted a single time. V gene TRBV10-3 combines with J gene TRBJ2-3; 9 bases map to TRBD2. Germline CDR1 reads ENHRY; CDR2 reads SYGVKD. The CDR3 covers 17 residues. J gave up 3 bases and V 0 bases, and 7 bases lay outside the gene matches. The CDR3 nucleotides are TGTGCCATCAGTGAGTCGATTGCGGGAGGGGCGACAGATACGCAGTATTTT. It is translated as CAISESIAGGATDTQYF.

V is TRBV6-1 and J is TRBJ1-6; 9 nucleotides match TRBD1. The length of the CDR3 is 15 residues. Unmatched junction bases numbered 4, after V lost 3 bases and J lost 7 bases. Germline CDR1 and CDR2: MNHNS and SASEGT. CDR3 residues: CASSDLGQGNSPLHF. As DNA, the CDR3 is TGTGCCAGCAGTGACCTGGGACAGGGAAATTCACCCCTCCACTTT.

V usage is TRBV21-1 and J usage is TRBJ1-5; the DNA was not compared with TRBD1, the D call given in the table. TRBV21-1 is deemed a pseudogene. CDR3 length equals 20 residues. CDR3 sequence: CASSVVKERRRQGGNQPQHF. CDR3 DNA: TGTGCCAGCAGTGTAGTAAAGGAAAGAAGGCGTCAAGGGGGTAATCAGCCCCAGCATTTT.